The TCR beta chain under discussion was sequenced for a study of blood T cell repertoires in COVID-19. Study information: Acute-phase and convalescent COVID-19 samples originated in the United States, Italy and Spain. T cells, B-cell-depleted T cells, or PBMCs provided the cDNA or gDNA that served as material.

The authors' processing: Reference gene primer amplification yielded estimated nucleated cell counts. Sequencing used immunoSEQ multiplex PCR; TCRdb keeps in-frame clones, though not all of them. Clone size and the V and J calls come from that table; the DNA yielded D and trimming. The sample shows a few hundred thousand clones, 90% to 95% of them seen only once. Germline CDR1 SEHNR, CDR2 FQNEAQ (reference sequence). CDR3 length: 17 residues. The trim removed 5 bases at V and 3 bases at J, leaving 7 bases unmatched. The rearrangement links TRBV7-9 to TRBJ2-2; 12 positions agree with TRBD1. The sample consisted of PBMCs or T cells enriched from blood (not recorded which). This sequence originates from a human donor in a cohort exposed to, infected with or recovered from COVID-19 (not recorded which). The donor label of this sample is uncertain. Here the CDR3 reads CASSGQGQGAYTGELFF. CDR3 bases: TGTGCCAGCAGCGGCCAGGGACAGGGGGCATACACCGGGGAGCTGTTTTTT.